This is a list of T cell receptor beta chains from one sample in a study of OX40 agonist ivuxolimab in advanced cancers. Profiled with immunoSEQ multiplex PCR; TCRdb holds only in-frame clones, not every one. The sample lists over 50,000 clones, 82% occurring once. The material sequenced was CD4+ or CD8+ T cells sorted from blood, taken in a trial of the OX40 agonist ivuxolimab. Receptor source: an adult with an advanced solid tumor such as melanoma, head and neck, liver or kidney cancer. Both conserved end residues are part of each CDR3. The order of the fields is D gene, CDR3 length, J gene, V gene, clone size, CDR3 DNA, CDR3 protein. A D gene is named only where the DNA matches it firmly. Size is stated for part of the rows, as once, few or many counts, or as a class when the clone is expanded.

D: NA; length: 15; J: TRBJ1-3; V: TRBV10-3; size: NA; DNA: TGTGCCATCAGTGAGCCCCCCGTGCCTGGAAACACCATATATTTT; CDR3: CAISEPPVPGNTIYF
D: NA; length: 17; J: TRBJ1-2; V: TRBV21-1; size: NA; DNA: TGTGCCAGCAGCAAAGACAAGGCAGGGGGCGTAACTTATGGCTACACCTTC; CDR3: CASSKDKAGGVTYGYTF
D: NA; length: 15; J: TRBJ1-3; V: TRBV7-2; size: NA; DNA: TGTGCCAGCAGCTCTGGGTTACGCTCTGGAAACACCATATATTTT; CDR3: CASSSGLRSGNTIYF
D: TRBD1; length: 15; J: TRBJ2-5; V: TRBV5-4; size: once; DNA: TGTGCCAGCAGCTCCGGGACAGACGAATGGGAGACCCAGTACTTC; CDR3: CASSSGTDEWETQYF
D: NA; length: 15; J: TRBJ2-7; V: TRBV7-3; size: NA; DNA: TGTGCCAGCAGTCCCAGCGGAGGCAGCTCCTACGAGCAGTACTTC; CDR3: CASSPSGGSSYEQYF
D: TRBD1; length: 14; J: TRBJ2-7; V: TRBV7-2; size: NA; DNA: TGTGCCAGCAGAGTGACAGGGGTTCTCTACGAGCAGTACTTC; CDR3: CASRVTGVLYEQYF
D: NA; length: 12; J: TRBJ2-7; V: TRBV10-3; size: NA; DNA: TGTGCCATCAGTGCGACGGTCGAGGAGCAGTACTTC; CDR3: CAISATVEEQYF
D: NA; length: 16; J: TRBJ2-6; V: TRBV7-3; size: NA; DNA: TGTGCCAGCAGCCCACTAGGGGACTCTGGGGCCAACGTCCTGACTTTC; CDR3: CASSPLGDSGANVLTF
D: TRBD2; length: 17; J: TRBJ2-1; V: TRBV29-1; size: NA; DNA: TGCAGCGTTGGGAGTAGCGGGGGTTTTAGCTCCTACAATGAGCAGTTCTTC; CDR3: CSVGSSGGFSSYNEQFF
D: NA; length: 14; J: TRBJ1-2; V: TRBV25-1; size: NA; DNA: TGTGCCAGCAGCCTACGGGGCAGCGATTATGGCTACACCTTC; CDR3: CASSLRGSDYGYTF
D: NA; length: 13; J: TRBJ2-5; V: TRBV19; size: NA; DNA: TGTGCCAGTAGTATAGGTGGACCCACGGAGCAGTACTTC; CDR3: CASSIGGPTEQYF
D: TRBD2; length: 20; J: TRBJ2-4; V: TRBV19; size: NA; DNA: TGTGCCAGTAGTCCAATAGCGGGGGGCCCGGCAAGTCCTACCAAAAACATTCAGTACTTC; CDR3: CASSPIAGGPASPTKNIQYF
D: TRBD1; length: 14; J: TRBJ2-7; V: TRBV28; size: NA; DNA: TGTGCCAGCAGTTCCGGGACAGAAGCCTACGAGCAGTACTTC; CDR3: CASSSGTEAYEQYF
D: NA; length: 14; J: TRBJ2-1; V: TRBV28; size: NA; DNA: TGTGCCAGCAGTTTAAGGGGGGCCTACAATGAGCAGTTCTTC; CDR3: CASSLRGAYNEQFF
D: NA; length: 16; J: TRBJ1-1; V: TRBV5-6; size: NA; DNA: TGTGCCAGCAGCTTGGAATTGGGGGGCTGGGACACTGAAGCTTTCTTT; CDR3: CASSLELGGWDTEAFF
D: NA; length: 13; J: TRBJ1-2; V: TRBV25-1; size: NA; DNA: TGTGCCAGCAGTTTTCCAGATAACTATGGCTACACCTTC; CDR3: CASSFPDNYGYTF
D: NA; length: 15; J: TRBJ1-1; V: TRBV5-4; size: NA; DNA: TGTGCCAGCAGCTTGCAAGGACGGGACCGCACTGAAGCTTTCTTT; CDR3: CASSLQGRDRTEAFF
D: NA; length: 15; J: TRBJ1-4; V: TRBV19; size: NA; DNA: TGTGCCAGTAGTCCCCGACAGGACATTAATGAAAAACTGTTTTTT; CDR3: CASSPRQDINEKLFF
D: TRBD2; length: 14; J: TRBJ2-3; V: TRBV7-9; size: once; DNA: TGTGCCAGCAGCCCTACTAGCGTTACAGATACGCAGTATTTT; CDR3: CASSPTSVTDTQYF
D: NA; length: 14; J: TRBJ2-5; V: TRBV4-2; size: NA; DNA: TGTGCCAGCAGCCAAGATCTAAGGGATGAGACCCAGTACTTC; CDR3: CASSQDLRDETQYF
D: NA; length: 12; J: TRBJ2-1; V: TRBV7-2; size: NA; DNA: TGTGCCAGCAGCTTACAGCTGAGTGAGCAGTTCTTC; CDR3: CASSLQLSEQFF
D: TRBD1; length: 17; J: TRBJ2-5; V: TRBV7-8; size: NA; DNA: TGTGCCAGCAGCCTCGGGGTCGGGACAGGGGAGGGAGAGACCCAGTACTTC; CDR3: CASSLGVGTGEGETQYF
D: TRBD1; length: 20; J: TRBJ1-6; V: TRBV4-1; size: NA; DNA: TGCGCCAGCAGCCAAGATTTACACAGGGGGAGCTCCTCCCATAATTCACCCCTCCACTTT; CDR3: CASSQDLHRGSSSHNSPLHF
D: NA; length: 15; J: TRBJ1-1; V: TRBV7-8; size: NA; DNA: TGTGCCAGCAGCGCCCGGCAGGGGTCCATCACTGAAGCTTTCTTT; CDR3: CASSARQGSITEAFF
D: NA; length: 11; J: TRBJ1-2; V: TRBV30; size: NA; DNA: TGTGCCTGGGCCCCGACAGGTGGCTACACCTTC; CDR3: CAWAPTGGYTF
D: TRBD2; length: 15; J: TRBJ2-5; V: TRBV5-6; size: NA; DNA: TGTGCCAGCAGCTTGCCGGCGGGAGGGCAAGAGACCCAGTACTTC; CDR3: CASSLPAGGQETQYF
D: TRBD1; length: 14; J: TRBJ2-5; V: TRBV15; size: NA; DNA: TGTGCCACCCGCGGGTCGACAGGGTTCGAGACCCAGTACTTC; CDR3: CATRGSTGFETQYF
D: NA; length: 12; J: TRBJ2-5; V: TRBV5-1; size: NA; DNA: TGCGCCAGCAGCTTGGCCGGGGAGACCCAGTACTTC; CDR3: CASSLAGETQYF
D: NA; length: 17; J: TRBJ2-5; V: TRBV18; size: once; DNA: TGTGCCAGCTCACCAGCCCCCGGCGGAGGGTCCCAAGAGACCCAGTACTTC; CDR3: CASSPAPGGGSQETQYF
D: TRBD2; length: 19; J: TRBJ2-2; V: TRBV19; size: NA; DNA: TGTGCCAGTAGTGCATACACCGGGACTAGCGGGGGTAGGACCGGGGAGCTGTTTTTT; CDR3: CASSAYTGTSGGRTGELFF
D: NA; length: 14; J: TRBJ1-2; V: TRBV5-6; size: NA; DNA: TGTGCCAGCAGCTTGAGCAGGCGGCCCTATGGCTACACCTTC; CDR3: CASSLSRRPYGYTF
D: TRBD1; length: 17; J: TRBJ1-4; V: TRBV10-3; size: NA; DNA: TGTGCCATCAGTGAAACAGGCGGAGTCAGGGGGCCTGAAAAACTGTTTTTT; CDR3: CAISETGGVRGPEKLFF
D: NA; length: 17; J: TRBJ1-4; V: TRBV7-9; size: NA; DNA: TGTGCCAGCAGCTTCGATCGTTACGGGCTACAAGGTGGAAAACTGTTTTTT; CDR3: CASSFDRYGLQGGKLFF
D: TRBD1; length: 18; J: TRBJ2-7; V: TRBV2; size: once; DNA: TGTGCCAGCAGTGAAAGGTGGCAGGGGGCACCCTCCGGGTACGAGCAGTACTTC; CDR3: CASSERWQGAPSGYEQYF
D: NA; length: 16; J: TRBJ2-3; V: TRBV11-3; size: NA; DNA: TGTGCCAGCAGCTTAGGGCTACTAGACGGCACAGATACGCAGTATTTT; CDR3: CASSLGLLDGTDTQYF
D: NA; length: 14; J: TRBJ2-1; V: TRBV11-1; size: NA; DNA: TGTGCCAGCAGCTTAGGACTAGTAGACAATGAGCAGTTCTTC; CDR3: CASSLGLVDNEQFF
D: NA; length: 17; J: TRBJ2-7; V: TRBV9; size: NA; DNA: TGTGCCAGCAGCCTAGGGAACTCGGGCTCGGGTGATTACGAGCAGTACTTC; CDR3: CASSLGNSGSGDYEQYF
D: NA; length: 13; J: TRBJ1-5; V: TRBV7-9; size: NA; DNA: TGTGCCAGCAGCGTTAATGGAGATCAGCCCCAGCATTTT; CDR3: CASSVNGDQPQHF
D: TRBD2; length: 17; J: TRBJ2-2; V: TRBV10-3; size: NA; DNA: TGTGCCATCCCGACTAGCGGGGGAAACTGGAACACCGGGGAGCTGTTTTTT; CDR3: CAIPTSGGNWNTGELFF